This T cell receptor beta chain was profiled in a study of blood T cells in healthy people across ages. Study-wide background: Template switching retrieved approximately one barcoded beta molecule for each two T cells. Findings and limits, study-wide: Roughly linearly, TCR beta diversity per million T cells fell as age increased. Higher diversity, along with more naive CD4+ cells, distinguished long-lived donors from aged donors.

Through a sample-barcoded 5' primer and a J-beta primer mix, a second PCR was run for roughly 6 to 11 cycles. TCRdb re-analysed the 5' RACE reads in MiXCR, keeping a single row per CDR3 protein. Of some 860,000 distinct CDR3 sequences listed, 56% are singletons. V gave up 6 bases and J gave up 2 bases; unmatched junction bases: 11. The CDR3 totals 16 residues. The sample holds a few counts of this clonotype. Antigen: not known. The receptor comes from a man aged 35-49 years in good health. Sequencing used blood. The V call is TRBV12-3 or TRBV12-4, the J call TRBJ2-7, with TRBD2 matching over 9 bases. The DNA for the CDR3 is TGTGCCAGCAGCAACTTCCAGCGGGAGGCCCCCTACGAGCAGTACTTC. Its translation: CASSNFQREAPYEQYF.